The 31 T cell receptor beta chains in this list originate from one sample, sequenced in a study of shared clonotypes between healthy human individuals. Produced via immunoSEQ multiplex PCR; TCRdb's table is partial and in-frame only. The profile shows 2 million to 2.5 million clones, 95% of them singletons. Sequencing was done on a sample of naive CD4+ T cells sorted from blood. The subset denotes: CD45RA+ positively selected. These receptors were taken from a man aged 18 to 29 in good health.

The sample holds a few counts of this clone. Additional DNA sequences in this sample encode the identical CDR3. V usage is TRBV5-1 and J usage is TRBJ1-1; D is perhaps TRBD1 (5 bases). V lost 4 bases and J 1 base, leaving 11 bases between the germline ends. Germline CDR1 SGHRS, CDR2 YFSETQ. The CDR3 runs to 14 residues. The CDR3 region is CASSQGTGNTEAFF. The CDR3 nucleotides read TGCGCCAGCAGCCAAGGGACGGGGAACACTGAAGCTTTCTTT. Based on the CDR3 plus reference TRBV5-1 and TRBJ1-1, the full variable domain is KAGVTQTPRYLIKTRGQQVTLSCSPISGHRSVSWYQQTPGQGLQFLFEYFSETQRNKGNFPGRFSGRQFSNSRSEMNVSTLELGDSALYLCASSQGTGNTEAFFGQGTRLTVV.

The V and J genes are TRBV2 and TRBJ1-5; D is undetermined. V was pared by 0 bases and J by 12 bases, with 9 bases between. This CDR3 has 12 amino acids. Germline CDR1 SNHLY, CDR2 FYNNEI. CDR3 region: CASSEALPYQHF. CDR3 DNA: TGTGCCAGCAGTGAAGCCCTCCCCTACCAGCATTTT.

For this clone: At one of its ends the junction is not consistent with the germline gene, which may arise from a read error. The chain combines TRBV7-7 with TRBJ2-2, with TRBD2 matching over 10 bases. The CDR3 contains 18 residues. Germline CDR1 reads SSHAT; CDR2 reads FNYEAQ (reference sequence). CDR3 in DNA: TGTGCTAGCAGCCTCATTTATAGGACTAGCGGGAACACCGGGGAGCTGTTTTTT. Its translation: CASSLIYRTSGNTGELFF.

The chain couples TRBV27 to TRBJ2-2, with unresolved D. Germline CDR1 and CDR2: MNHEY and SMNVEV (reference sequence). V dropped 4 bases and J dropped 2 bases, with 8 bases sitting between them. The CDR3 contains 14 residues. Here the CDR3 DNA reads TGTGCCAGCAGTTACCCAGCCAACACCGGGGAGCTGTTTTTT. Translated, it gives CASSYPANTGELFF.

CDR3 nucleotides: TGTGCCAGCAGCCGAGACCTTGGACCATCAGATGGCTACACCTTC. It codes for CASSRDLGPSDGYTF. The chain couples TRBV7-9 to TRBJ1-2; D unresolved. The CDR3 sequence is 15 residues long. The germline V and J ends were trimmed by 5 bases and 6 bases, with 19 bases remaining between them. Germline V CDR1 and CDR2: SEHNR, FQNEAQ (reference sequence).

This clone was seen just once. CDR3 sequence: CASSEGPLPATQYF. The CDR3 coding sequence is TGTGCCAGCAGTGAAGGGCCATTACCAGCGACCCAGTACTTC. The rearrangement joins TRBV2 to TRBJ2-5; D gene unclear. CDR1 and CDR2 from the germline V gene are SNHLY and FYNNEI. The ends were cut back, 1 base at V and 7 bases at J, with 13 bases in the middle. This CDR3 has 14 amino acids.

This chain links TRBV27 with TRBJ2-1; maybe TRBD1 (5 bases). Germline CDR1 MNHEY, CDR2 SMNVEV (reference sequence). The CDR3 has 17 residues. V lost 2 bases to trimming and J lost 5 bases, with 19 bases between them. The CDR3: CASSLRLGQIIHNEQFF. The CDR3 region has the DNA TGTGCCAGCAGTTTAAGGTTGGGGCAGATAATCCACAATGAGCAGTTCTTC.

The genes are TRBV19 and TRBJ2-2, with TRBD1 matching 7 bases. The CDR3 has 15 amino acids. The junction had 8 bases not matched to a gene; V was cut back by 4 bases and J by 6 bases. Germline V gene data show CDR1 as LNHDA and CDR2 as SQIVND (reference sequence). The CDR3: CASSTRQGRAGELFF. The CDR3 DNA reads TGTGCCAGTAGTACGAGACAGGGTAGGGCCGGGGAGCTGTTTTTT.

This chain connects TRBV12-5 to TRBJ2-1; 8 bases line up with TRBD2. Germline V gives CDR1 LGHNT, CDR2 FRNRAP. V trimming: 4 bases; J trimming: 1 base; junction bases outside the gene matches: 21. This CDR3 comprises 21 residues. This chain's CDR3 is CASGSTPGTKIAGMSYNEQFF. In DNA, the CDR3 is TGTGCTAGTGGTTCCACCCCCGGGACCAAAATAGCGGGGATGTCCTACAATGAGCAGTTCTTC.

V usage is TRBV6-1 and J usage is TRBJ2-5; possible D gene TRBD1, 6 bases. The CDR3 consists of 14 residues. Germline V gene data show CDR1 as MNHNS and CDR2 as SASEGT. Trimming cost V 6 bases and J 0 bases, with 11 bases left between them. The CDR3 reads CASRVGQNQETQYF. The CDR3 DNA follows: TGTGCCAGCAGGGTAGGACAGAACCAAGAGACCCAGTACTTC.

This chain connects TRBV2 to TRBJ1-2; possibly TRBD1 for D (6 bases). Trimming cost V 6 bases and J 6 bases, with 17 bases left between them. The germline CDR1 and CDR2 sequences are SNHLY and FYNNEI. The CDR3 runs 14 residues. CDR3 residues: CASSWDTFANGYTF. The CDR3 nucleotides are TGTGCCAGCAGCTGGGACACGTTTGCCAATGGCTACACCTTC.

The gene calls are TRBV30 and TRBJ1-6; D may be TRBD1 (6 bases). The CDR3 extends over 15 amino acids. V lost 0 bases and J 9 bases, leaving 15 bases between the germline ends. Germline V gene data show CDR1 as GTSNPN and CDR2 as SVGIG (reference sequence). DNA for the CDR3: TGTGCCTGGAGTGTAACGGGGCAGGGGCTTTCACCCCTCCACTTT. Amino acid sequence: CAWSVTGQGLSPLHF. The full variable domain, with the rest looked up from reference TRBV30 and TRBJ1-6, is SQTIHQWPATLVQPVGSPLSLECTVEGTSNPNLYWYRQAAGRGLQLLFYSVGIGQISSEVPQNLSASRPQDRQFILSSKKLLLSDSGFYLCAWSVTGQGLSPLHFGNGTRLTVT.

The CDR3 sequence: CASSLDGGKETQYF. CDR3 in DNA: TGTGCCAGCAGCTTGGATGGCGGAAAAGAGACCCAGTACTTC. This chain connects TRBV5-4 to TRBJ2-5; D is undetermined. CDR3 length equals 14 residues. Germline CDR1 and CDR2: SGHNT and YYREEE (reference sequence). The V and J ends lost 0 bases and 3 bases respectively, with 9 bases between them. Full variable domain (rest looked up from reference TRBV5-4 and TRBJ2-5): ETGVTQSPTHLIKTRGQQVTLRCSSQSGHNTVSWYQQALGQGPQFIFQYYREEENGRGNFPPRFSGLQFPNYSSELNVNALELDDSALYLCASSLDGGKETQYFGPGTRLLVL.

This chain joins TRBV30 and TRBJ1-2; D is perhaps TRBD1 (5 bases). From germline, CDR1 is GTSNPN and CDR2 SVGIG (reference sequence). This CDR3 is 15 amino acids long. V lost 5 bases and J 6 bases, leaving 22 bases between the germline ends. The CDR3 sequence is CAWGRSRRGLDGYTF. CDR3 coding DNA: TGTGCCTGGGGGAGGTCGCGGCGGGGCTTGGATGGCTACACCTTC.

The chain combines TRBV6-5 with TRBJ2-4; 13 nucleotides agree with TRBD2. Germline lookup yields CDR1 MNHEY and CDR2 SVGAGI. The CDR3 contains 15 residues. V shed 6 bases, J shed 15 bases, and the junction held 14 bases outside the gene matches. CDR3 sequence reads: CASSKGLAGVSESYF. The CDR3 nucleotides read TGTGCCAGCAGCAAAGGACTAGCGGGAGTCTCGGAGTCGTACTTC.

The rearrangement uses TRBV6-1 and TRBJ2-7; D is ambiguous. Trimming removed 3 bases from V and 7 bases from J, with 22 bases in between. Germline V gene sequence: CDR1 MNHNS, CDR2 SASEGT. The CDR3 loop spans 16 amino acids. The CDR3: CASSDRSSDHFKEQYF. The CDR3 DNA reads TGTGCCAGCAGTGATCGATCCTCGGACCACTTTAAGGAGCAGTACTTC.

This sequence joins TRBV5-1 and TRBJ2-5; no firm D call. V was pared by 4 bases and J by 7 bases, with 17 bases between. CDR3 length equals 14 residues. The germline CDR1 and CDR2 sequences are SGHRS and YFSETQ. CDR3 sequence: CASSPSESTGTQYF. The CDR3 DNA reads as TGCGCCAGCAGCCCTTCTGAAAGCACCGGGACCCAGTACTTC.

The chain recombines TRBV4-1 with TRBJ2-7, with 7 bases aligning to TRBD1. Germline V gene lookup returns CDR1 MGHRA and CDR2 YSYEKL. V shed 0 bases, J shed 1 base, and the junction held 9 bases outside the gene matches. This CDR3 contains 17 residues. The CDR3 loop is CASSQDPGQLLSYEQYF. As DNA, the CDR3 is TGCGCCAGCAGCCAAGACCCGGGACAGCTCCTATCCTACGAGCAGTACTTC.

The CDR3 here is CASSVPGGDTQYF. In DNA form, the CDR3 reads TGTGCCAGCAGCGTACCGGGGGGCGATACGCAGTATTTT. The chain combines TRBV9 with TRBJ2-3; D may be TRBD2 (7 bases). From germline, CDR1 is SGDLS and CDR2 YYNGEE. Trimming left V 1 base short and J 6 bases short, with 9 bases between. This CDR3 is built from 13 residues.

The V and J genes are TRBV5-1 and TRBJ1-3, with D perhaps matching TRBD1 (5 bases). CDR1 SGHRS and CDR2 YFSETQ come from the germline V gene. V was cut by 4 bases and J by 4 bases, with 9 bases left in between. This CDR3 contains 13 residues. CDR3 region: CASSPRDGNTIYF. The CDR3 nucleotides read TGCGCCAGCAGCCCCAGGGACGGAAACACCATATATTTT.

The chain joins TRBV29-1 to TRBJ1-1; no reliable D call. Deletions cut 5 bases from V and 2 bases from J, with 9 bases between. The CDR3 extends over 12 amino acids. The germline V gene has CDR1 SQVTM and CDR2 ANQGSEA. This CDR3 is CSVSGRNTEAFF. The CDR3 region has the DNA TGCAGCGTTTCCGGGCGCAACACTGAAGCTTTCTTT. Full variable domain (outside the CDR3, taken from reference TRBV29-1 and TRBJ1-1): SAVISQKPSRDICQRGTSLTIQCQVDSQVTMMFWYRQQPGQSLTLIATANQGSEATYESGFVIDKFPISRPNLTFSTLTVSNMSPEDSSIYLCSVSGRNTEAFFGQGTRLTVV.

This chain connects TRBV5-8 to TRBJ2-7, with 10 bases fitting TRBD1. Trimming at V came to 4 bases and at J to 3 bases, leaving 4 bases not matched to a gene. There are 14 residues in the CDR3. Per the germline V gene, CDR1 is SGHTS and CDR2 is YDEGEE. The CDR3, as DNA: TGTGCCAGCAGCAGGGGACAGGGGATCTACGAGCAGTACTTC. Its translation is CASSRGQGIYEQYF.

The chain is built from TRBV2 and TRBJ2-5; D is unresolved. The CDR3 sequence is 12 residues long. The germline gives CDR1 SNHLY, CDR2 FYNNEI. Trimming took off 9 bases at V and 3 bases at J, with 11 bases between the two ends. DNA for the CDR3: TGTGCCAGGTCACCAGGCAAAGAGACCCAGTACTTC. This translates into CARSPGKETQYF.

A note on this clone: The same CDR3 can be traced to other DNA sequences in this sample. The chain uses TRBV6-5 and TRBJ2-7; D ambiguous. From germline, CDR1 is MNHEY and CDR2 SVGAGI. This CDR3 has 14 residues. V dropped 4 bases and J dropped 3 bases, with 13 bases sitting between them. CDR3 sequence reads: CASSLSGPDYEQYF. The CDR3 bases are TGTGCCAGCAGTTTATCCGGGCCGGACTACGAGCAGTACTTC.

The chain couples TRBV6-5 to TRBJ1-5; D uncertain. The V gene's germline CDR1 is MNHEY and CDR2 SVGAGI. This CDR3 contains 15 residues. V was shortened by 5 bases and J by 0 bases, with 11 bases between the two germline ends. This CDR3 reads CASSPTRNSNQPQHF. Written as DNA, the CDR3 is TGTGCCAGCAGTCCGACTCGGAATAGCAATCAGCCCCAGCATTTT.

This clone was recorded only once. The J gene is TRBJ2-3, the V gene TRBV28; 7 nucleotides line up with TRBD2. This CDR3 has 14 residues. Trimming cost V 7 bases and J 6 bases; bases outside gene matches: 10. Germline CDR1 and CDR2: MDHEN and SYDVKM. The CDR3 DNA reads as TGTGCCAGCATGAATGGGGGGGTATTGGATACGCAGTATTTT. Protein: CASMNGGVLDTQYF.

The chain links TRBV19 to TRBJ2-7, with 7 nucleotides matching TRBD1. Trimming cost V 6 bases and J 1 base; bases outside gene matches: 6. CDR1 and CDR2 (germline): LNHDA, SQIVND (reference sequence). The CDR3 contains 14 residues. This chain's CDR3 is CASRRTTGSYEQYF. The DNA for the CDR3 is TGTGCCAGTAGAAGAACGACAGGGTCCTACGAGCAGTACTTC.

The V call is TRBV28, the J call TRBJ2-7; 10 nucleotides agree with TRBD2. The CDR3 is 16 residues long. Germline CDR1 reads MDHEN; CDR2 reads SYDVKM. The ends lost 5 bases at V and 0 bases at J; junction bases unmatched: 7. CDR3: CASSIGTSAFSYEQYF. Here the CDR3 DNA reads TGTGCCAGCAGTATCGGGACTAGCGCTTTCTCCTACGAGCAGTACTTC. Full variable domain (outside the CDR3, taken from reference TRBV28 and TRBJ2-7): DVKVTQSSRYLVKRTGEKVFLECVQDMDHENMFWYRQDPGLGLRLIYFSYDVKMKEKGDIPEGYSVSREKKERFSLILESASTNQTSMYLCASSIGTSAFSYEQYFGPGTRLTVT.

The genes are TRBV6-1 and TRBJ1-1, with no clear D. Germline V gene sequence: CDR1 MNHNS, CDR2 SASEGT. Between the trimmed V and J ends, which lost 5 bases and 1 base, there was a span of 8 bases. This CDR3 region has 13 residues. CDR3 DNA: TGTGCCAGCAGTTGGGTTCGGAACACTGAAGCTTTCTTT. It encodes CASSWVRNTEAFF.

This chain connects TRBV19 to TRBJ1-1, with D tentatively TRBD1 (5 bases). In germline, CDR1 is LNHDA, CDR2 SQIVND (reference sequence). Deletions cut 1 base from V and 4 bases from J, with 10 bases between. The CDR3 sequence is 14 residues long. CDR3 amino acids: CASSIVGDATEAFF. CDR3 bases: TGTGCCAGTAGTATAGTCGGGGACGCCACTGAAGCTTTCTTT.

The rearrangement uses TRBV5-1 and TRBJ1-1, with TRBD1 identical over 8 bases. The J segment lost 3 bases and the V segment lost 4 bases, leaving 11 bases of the junction unmatched. This CDR3 contains 16 residues. The germline V gene has CDR1 SGHRS and CDR2 YFSETQ. Here the CDR3 DNA reads TGCGCCAGCAGCCCATTCCCCACAGGGGGAGACACTGAAGCTTTCTTT. It encodes CASSPFPTGGDTEAFF.